This entry lists 20 T cell receptor beta chains sequenced from one sample in a study of blood T cells in healthy people across ages. PCR was performed a second time for about 7 to 12 cycles using a sample-barcoded 5' primer and a J-beta primer mix. TCRdb reprocessed the 5' RACE reads with MiXCR, giving one entry per CDR3 protein. The profile shows roughly 1.5 million distinct CDR3 sequences, around 40% of them singletons. Sequenced sample: blood. These receptor sequences come from a woman between 18 and 30 years old in good health.

This chain links TRBV27 with TRBJ1-2; maybe TRBD1 (5 bases). CDR1 MNHEY and CDR2 SMNVEV come from the germline V gene (reference sequence). CDR3 length: 16 residues. The germline V and J ends were trimmed by 6 bases and 8 bases, with 25 bases remaining between them. The CDR3 DNA reads as TGTGCCAGCAGGACTAAGGCTGCAGCTTACGAGGGGGGCTACACCTTC. Its protein product is CASRTKAAAYEGGYTF.

This clonotype was observed a handful of times. This chain joins TRBV29-1 and TRBJ2-1; D not certain. Deletions cut 6 bases from V and 7 bases from J, with 19 bases between. In germline, CDR1 is SQVTM, CDR2 ANQGSEA. The CDR3 loop spans 14 amino acids. The CDR3 region is CSVHPGWEPNEQFF. CDR3 DNA: TGCAGCGTCCACCCTGGGTGGGAACCAAATGAGCAGTTCTTC.

The chain has TRBV24-1 and TRBJ2-3, with D possibly being TRBD1 or TRBD2 (5 bases each). Trimming removed 2 bases from V and 2 bases from J, with 22 bases in between. The germline gives CDR1 KGHDR, CDR2 SFDVKD. The CDR3 sequence is 19 residues long. CDR3 sequence reads: CATSDSPWGSVMATDTQYF. In DNA, the CDR3 is TGTGCCACCAGTGATTCTCCCTGGGGGTCTGTCATGGCCACAGATACGCAGTATTTT.

As for this clonotype: A much larger clone is a single base away; this may be a read error. The V call is TRBV7-2, the J call TRBJ1-2; 9 bases are shared with TRBD1. With 5 bases clipped from V and 6 bases from J, the junction kept 7 bases outside the gene matches. The CDR3 sequence is 14 residues long. The germline gives CDR1 SGHTA, CDR2 FQGNSA. CDR3 bases: TGTGCCAGCAGCCCGGGACAGGGATGGGATGGCTACACCTTC. Amino acids: CASSPGQGWDGYTF.

Notes on this clonotype: One end of the junction does not line up with germline, which may come from a read error. This chain uses TRBV7-7 with TRBJ2-3, with 9 positions matching TRBD1. Germline V gene sequence: CDR1 SSHAT, CDR2 FNYEAQ (reference sequence). The CDR3 length is 17 residues. The CDR3 coding sequence is TGTGCTAGCAGCTTATCCGGGACAGGGAGCGGCACAGATACGCAGTATTTT. This gives the protein CASSLSGTGSGTDTQYF.

This clonotype has a handful of counts. The chain uses TRBV29-1 and TRBJ2-7; a weak D match, TRBD1 (5 bases). The V end was cut by 2 bases, the J end by 1 base, with 15 bases between. This CDR3 is 15 amino acids long. Germline V lookup: CDR1 SQVTM, CDR2 ANQGSEA. The CDR3 spells CSVELAETASYEQYF. CDR3 nucleotide sequence: TGCAGCGTTGAACTCGCCGAGACAGCTTCCTACGAGCAGTACTTC.

This chain uses TRBV7-2 with TRBJ2-7; 10 bases are shared with TRBD2. Germline loops: CDR1 SGHTA, CDR2 FQGNSA. This CDR3 has 14 amino acids. The V and J ends lost 6 bases and 3 bases, in that order; junction bases with no gene match: 5. CDR3 loop: CASSTTSGIYEQYF. CDR3 in DNA: TGTGCCAGCAGTACTACTAGCGGGATCTACGAGCAGTACTTC.

The sample holds a few counts of this clonotype. The chain uses TRBV7-2 and TRBJ2-3; D is possibly TRBD1 or TRBD2 (5 bases each). V lost 4 bases to trimming and J lost 0 bases, with 14 bases between them. This CDR3 comprises 16 residues. From germline, CDR1 is SGHTA and CDR2 FQGNSA. This CDR3 is CASSSRGRGSTDTQYF. CDR3 bases: TGTGCCAGCAGCTCACGGGGAAGGGGTAGCACAGATACGCAGTATTTT.

The chain couples TRBV7-9 to TRBJ1-6, with a weak D call TRBD1 (6 bases). V was clipped by 5 bases and J by 9 bases, with 17 bases between them. Germline-derived CDR1 and CDR2 are SEHNR and FQNEAQ (reference sequence). The CDR3 totals 15 residues. This chain's CDR3 is CASSPGGQRFSPLHF. The DNA of the CDR3 is TGTGCCAGCAGCCCGGGCGGACAGAGGTTTTCACCCCTCCACTTT.

V is TRBV4-1 and J is TRBJ2-3; possible D gene TRBD2, 5 bases. V dropped 1 base and J dropped 7 bases, with 12 bases sitting between them. Germline V gene data show CDR1 as MGHRA and CDR2 as YSYEKL. This CDR3 is 14 amino acids long. This chain's CDR3 is CASSQGESGNTQYF. Written as DNA, the CDR3 is TGCGCCAGCAGCCAAGGAGAGAGCGGTAATACGCAGTATTTT.

There are many counts of this clonotype. The rearrangement uses TRBV12-3 or TRBV12-4 and TRBJ2-3; D uncertain. V dropped 6 bases and J dropped 4 bases, with 5 bases sitting between them. There are 11 residues in the CDR3. The CDR3 spells CASSRADTQYF. CDR3 in DNA: TGTGCCAGCAGCCGAGCAGATACGCAGTATTTT.

The chain links TRBV4-1 to TRBJ2-7, with 11 bases lining up with TRBD2. Germline CDR1 is MGHRA and CDR2 is YSYEKL. V gave up 2 bases and J gave up 4 bases; unmatched junction bases: 4. This CDR3 has 15 amino acids. The CDR3 sequence: CASSQQGLADYEQYF. The CDR3 DNA reads as TGCGCCAGCAGCCAACAGGGACTAGCGGATTACGAGCAGTACTTC.

CDR3: CASSQAGTSSREQYF. In DNA, the CDR3 is TGTGCCAGCAGCCAAGCCGGGACTAGTTCCCGCGAGCAGTACTTC. This chain connects TRBV3-1 to TRBJ2-4; 8 nucleotides line up with TRBD2. Judging by the DNA end, TRBJ2-7 fits better; the J call may be wrong. The length of the CDR3 is 15 residues. Germline values: CDR1 LGHDT, CDR2 YNNKEL (reference sequence).

The V gene is TRBV2, the J gene TRBJ2-5; weak D call: TRBD2 (7 bases). V lost 7 bases and J lost 11, with 26 bases in between. This CDR3 comprises 15 residues. Germline V gene lookup returns CDR1 SNHLY and CDR2 FYNNEI. The CDR3 DNA sequence: TGTGCCAGCATTAAAGGGGGGGGCCGTATCAATGAGCAGTACTTC. Residues: CASIKGGGRINEQYF.

This chain links TRBV6-2 or TRBV6-3 with TRBJ2-7; tentatively, D is TRBD1 (6 bases). V shed 7 bases and J shed 1 base, with 11 bases lying between them. CDR1 and CDR2 (germline): MNHEY, SVGEGT. This CDR3 spans 13 amino acids. CDR3 loop: CASNVQGSYEQYF. The CDR3 DNA reads as TGTGCCAGCAATGTACAGGGATCCTACGAGCAGTACTTC.

This clonotype occurred a few times. One end of the junction fails to match germline, which may point to a read error. The chain links TRBV20-1 to TRBJ2-7; a weak D match, TRBD2 (5 bases). This CDR3 has 16 residues. Germline CDR1 DFQATT, CDR2 SNEGSKA (reference sequence). The CDR3 coding sequence is TGCAGTACTAGAGCCCCCCCGCAGGACTCCAGCTACGAGCAGTACTTC. It translates to CSTRAPPQDSSYEQYF.

The chain carries TRBV4-2 and TRBJ2-7; D remains unclear. V was shortened by 1 base and J by 4 bases, with 11 bases between the two germline ends. CDR1 is LGHNA, CDR2 YNFKEQ, per germline. The CDR3 is 14 amino acids. The CDR3 here is CASSQVSGLYEQYF. The CDR3 coding sequence is TGTGCCAGCAGCCAAGTTTCAGGTCTATACGAGCAGTACTTC.

CDR3 loop: CASSQEAGTAFYGYTF. In nucleotides, the CDR3 is TGCGCCAGCAGCCAAGAGGCCGGGACAGCCTTCTATGGCTACACCTTC. The chain joins TRBV4-3 to TRBJ1-2; 7 bases map to TRBD1. CDR3 length: 16 residues. Germline-derived CDR1 and CDR2 are LGHNA and YSLEER. V was pared by 0 bases and J by 4 bases, with 8 bases of the junction left unmatched.

This rearrangement joins TRBV30 to TRBJ1-1; no definite D call. The CDR3 contains 14 residues. Germline values: CDR1 GTSNPN, CDR2 SVGIG (reference sequence). The germline V and J ends were trimmed by 0 bases and 2 bases, with 10 bases remaining between them. CDR3 DNA: TGTGCCTGGAGTGTCCTATCGTTAAACACTGAAGCTTTCTTT. This translates into CAWSVLSLNTEAFF.

This clonotype was counted a few times. The chain carries TRBV6-6 and TRBJ2-3; 8 positions match TRBD2. Germline V lookup: CDR1 MNHNY, CDR2 SVGAGI (reference sequence). After removal of 4 bases from V and 2 bases from J, the junction contained 8 bases not matched to a gene. The CDR3 sequence is 16 residues long. CDR3 DNA sequence: TGTGCCAGCAGTTTGAACCAGCGGGGGCCCACAGATACGCAGTATTTT. Encoded protein: CASSLNQRGPTDTQYF.